Listed here are 20 T cell receptor beta chains from one sample, sequenced in a study of patients and donors after allogeneic stem cell transplantation. One entry per CDR3 protein results from TCRdb running MiXCR on the RT-PCR reads. The repertoire includes 900,000 to 1,000,000 distinct CDR3 sequences, roughly 17% of them detected once, and roughly 6.4% sits in the top ten. Sequencing was performed on blood, either unsorted or a sorted T cell fraction (not recorded which). Receptors originate from a human donor who was either an allogeneic HSCT recipient or a stem cell or donor lymphocyte infusion donor (not recorded which). It is not recorded whose cells these are; they may come from a transplant donor.

The V and J genes are TRBV20-1 and TRBJ2-1; the match to TRBD1 covers 9 bases. Losses at the gene ends were 4 bases for V and 8 bases for J; bases not matched to a gene: 6. This CDR3 spans 13 amino acids. Germline V CDR1 and CDR2: DFQATT, SNEGSKA (reference sequence). The CDR3 reads CSATGQGRHEQFF. CDR3 DNA sequence: TGCAGTGCTACCGGACAGGGGCGGCATGAGCAGTTCTTC.

The V and J genes are TRBV5-1 and TRBJ2-1; 11 nucleotides align to TRBD2. The CDR3 loop spans 18 amino acids. V was clipped by 0 bases and J by 6 bases; unmatched bases: 11. CDR1 is SGHRS, CDR2 YFSETQ, per germline. CDR3 loop: CASSLEVAGGRIVNEQFF. CDR3 bases: TGCGCCAGCAGCTTGGAGGTAGCGGGGGGGCGAATAGTCAATGAGCAGTTCTTC.

In this sample, this clonotype turned up a few times. The chain has TRBV7-3 and TRBJ2-3, with 10 bases fitting TRBD1. V shed 2 bases and J 2 bases; nucleotides not matched to a gene: 4. This CDR3 spans 16 amino acids. The germline gives CDR1 SGHTA, CDR2 FQGTGA. CDR3: CASSLGQGEYTDTQYF. The DNA for the CDR3 is TGTGCCAGCAGCTTAGGACAGGGGGAGTACACAGATACGCAGTATTTT. The whole variable domain, remainder taken from reference TRBV7-3 and TRBJ2-3, is GAGVSQTPSNKVTEKGKYVELRCDPISGHTALYWYRQSLGQGPEFLIYFQGTGAADDSGLPNDRFFAVRPEGSVSTLKIQRTERGDSAVYLCASSLGQGEYTDTQYFGPGTRLTVL.

The chain recombines TRBV5-5 with TRBJ1-1; TRBD1 agrees at 10 bases. The V segment lost 4 bases and the J segment 12 bases; nucleotides outside the gene matches: 12. The CDR3 is 14 residues long. CDR1 is SGHKS and CDR2 is YYEKEE in the germline V gene (reference sequence). This chain's CDR3 is CASSLGTGAIVTFF. The CDR3 region has the DNA TGTGCCAGCAGCCTTGGGACAGGGGCAATCGTGACTTTCTTT.

The CDR3 region has the DNA TGTGCCAGCAGTTTAATCCAGACCTATGGCTACACCTTC. It codes for CASSLIQTYGYTF. The J gene is TRBJ1-2, the V gene TRBV12-3 or TRBV12-4; D unclear. Trimming removed 2 bases from V and 4 bases from J, with 8 bases in between. This CDR3 contains 13 residues.

In its sample, this clonotype was seen many times. The rearrangement uses TRBV12-3 or TRBV12-4 and TRBJ1-5; D is ambiguous. V was pared by 8 bases and J by 0 bases, with 11 bases between. The CDR3 length is 14 residues. CDR3 protein: CASARTDSNQPQHF. The CDR3 bases are TGTGCCAGCGCCAGGACCGATAGCAATCAGCCCCAGCATTTT.

There are a few counts of this clonotype. The J gene is TRBJ2-1, the V gene TRBV4-2; 12 nucleotides align to TRBD2. J gave up 3 bases and V 7 bases, and 4 bases lay outside the gene matches. The CDR3 loop spans 15 amino acids. Germline V gives CDR1 LGHNA, CDR2 YNFKEQ. This CDR3 reads CASNLGLAGYNEQFF. CDR3 sequence (DNA): TGTGCCAGCAACTTGGGACTAGCGGGCTACAATGAGCAGTTCTTC.

Only a few counts were recorded for this clonotype. V and J are TRBV29-1 and TRBJ2-3, with D perhaps TRBD2 (6 bases). The CDR3 runs 12 residues. Germline V gene lookup returns CDR1 SQVTM and CDR2 ANQGSEA. Deletions cut 3 bases from V and 4 bases from J, with 8 bases between. CDR3 sequence reads: CSVDWGADTQYF. In DNA form, the CDR3 reads TGCAGCGTTGACTGGGGGGCAGATACGCAGTATTTT.

This clonotype was observed a handful of times. This chain uses TRBV4-3 with TRBJ2-1, with no clear D. Trimming took off 3 bases at V and 5 bases at J, with 14 bases between the two ends. The CDR3 spans 15 residues. Germline lookup yields CDR1 LGHNA and CDR2 YSLEER. The CDR3 DNA follows: TGCGCCAGCAGCCATACAGATGAATACGACAATGAGCAGTTCTTC. Protein: CASSHTDEYDNEQFF.

This clonotype has just a few counts. The chain couples TRBV29-1 to TRBJ2-1; 8 bases map to TRBD2. Germline V gene data show CDR1 as SQVTM and CDR2 as ANQGSEA. CDR3 size: 14 residues. The J segment lost 6 bases and the V segment lost 6 bases, leaving 10 bases of the junction unmatched. DNA for the CDR3: TGCAGCGTGGATAATAGCGGGATTACCAATGAGCAGTTCTTC. Its protein is CSVDNSGITNEQFF.

V and J are TRBV4-2 and TRBJ1-1; D unclear. CDR1 is LGHNA and CDR2 is YNFKEQ in the germline V gene. Trimming left V 1 base short and J 3 bases short, with 9 bases between. The CDR3 runs to 14 residues. The CDR3 nucleotides read TGTGCCAGCAGCCAAGGGGAGTCTCACACTGAAGCTTTCTTT. Translation gives CASSQGESHTEAFF.

In its sample, this clonotype was seen once. The V gene is TRBV6-2 or TRBV6-3, the J gene TRBJ2-7, with D perhaps matching TRBD1 (6 bases). V was cut by 4 bases and J by 0 bases, with 13 bases left in between. The V gene's germline CDR1 is MNHEY and CDR2 SVGEGT. The CDR3 spans 15 residues. This chain's CDR3 is CASSSPGHNSYEQYF. CDR3 coding DNA: TGTGCCAGCAGTTCCCCGGGACATAACTCCTACGAGCAGTACTTC.

This clonotype was seen a few times. This chain connects TRBV10-3 to TRBJ2-5; D is possibly TRBD2 (6 bases). V was trimmed by 7 bases and J by 5 bases, leaving 14 bases between them. From germline, CDR1 is ENHRY and CDR2 SYGVKD. The CDR3 is 13 residues long. In nucleotides, the CDR3 is TGTGCCATCATGCAAAATGGAGGGGAGACCCAGTACTTC. Protein: CAIMQNGGETQYF.

This clonotype was counted only a few times. This chain links TRBV2 with TRBJ1-2; 8 positions agree with TRBD1. The CDR3 has 14 amino acids. CDR1 is SNHLY and CDR2 is FYNNEI in the germline V gene. The J segment lost 5 bases and the V segment lost 8 bases, leaving 10 bases of the junction unmatched. The CDR3 sequence is CASLRGQGGYGYTF. The CDR3 DNA sequence: TGTGCCAGCTTACGAGGACAGGGAGGGTATGGCTACACCTTC. The full variable domain, with the rest looked up from reference TRBV2 and TRBJ1-2, is EPEVTQTPSHQVTQMGQEVILRCVPISNHLYFYWYRQILGQKVEFLVSFYNNEISEKSEIFDDQFSVERPDGSNFTLKIRSTKLEDSAMYFCASLRGQGGYGYTFGSGTRLTVV.

This clonotype was counted ten times or more. The gene calls are TRBV4-2 and TRBJ2-1; weak D call: TRBD1 (6 bases). The CDR3 has 14 amino acids. Between the trimmed V and J ends, which lost 1 base and 9 bases, there was a span of 13 bases. The V gene's germline CDR1 is LGHNA and CDR2 YNFKEQ. The CDR3 region is CASSQGTGYAEQFF. DNA of the CDR3: TGTGCCAGCAGCCAAGGTACAGGGTACGCTGAGCAGTTCTTC.

The genes are TRBV6-6 and TRBJ1-1, with D possibly TRBD1 on 5 matching bases. The V gene lost 6 bases and the J gene lost 7 bases, with 9 bases spanning the gap. This CDR3 spans 11 amino acids. Germline loops: CDR1 MNHNY, CDR2 SVGAGI (reference sequence). This chain's CDR3 is CASRDDSEAFF. CDR3 coding DNA: TGTGCCAGCAGGGACGACAGTGAAGCTTTCTTT.

This clonotype was detected a few times. This rearrangement joins TRBV9 to TRBJ1-2, with D possibly being TRBD1 (5 bases). Trimming shortened V by 0 bases and J by 0 bases, and 9 bases separated the two germline ends. The CDR3 contains 15 residues. Germline V lookup: CDR1 SGDLS, CDR2 YYNGEE. CDR3 nucleotides: TGTGCCAGCAGCGTAGTGGGGACTCCTAACTATGGCTACACCTTC. It yields the protein CASSVVGTPNYGYTF.

This clonotype was seen a few times. The rearrangement links TRBV5-6 to TRBJ1-5; D not resolved. The V gene's germline CDR1 is SGHDT and CDR2 YYEEEE. This CDR3 contains 15 residues. V was pared by 1 base and J by 0 bases, with 8 bases between. CDR3 residues: CASSLRPDSNQPQHF. The CDR3 region has the DNA TGTGCCAGCAGCTTGCGGCCAGATAGCAATCAGCCCCAGCATTTT. The variable domain in full, completed from reference TRBV5-6 and TRBJ1-5, reads DAGVTQSPTHLIKTRGQQVTLRCSPKSGHDTVSWYQQALGQGPQFIFQYYEEEERQRGNFPDRFSGHQFPNYSSELNVNALLLGDSALYLCASSLRPDSNQPQHFGDGTRLSIL.

The V and J genes are TRBV18 and TRBJ1-2, with a tentative D call TRBD1 (6 bases). CDR1 is KGHSH, CDR2 LQKENI, per germline. CDR3 length: 14 residues. Trimming pared 5 bases from V and 2 bases from J, leaving 12 bases between. DNA for the CDR3: TGTGCCAGCTCAGGGGACAAATCGAACTATGGCTACACCTTC. Protein product: CASSGDKSNYGYTF.

The chain couples TRBV7-2 to TRBJ1-1, with TRBD1 matching 8 bases. Germline loops: CDR1 SGHTA, CDR2 FQGNSA. The CDR3 length is 14 residues. V gave up 5 bases and J gave up 1 base; unmatched junction bases: 3. This chain's CDR3 is CASSKQGANTEAFF. The DNA for the CDR3 is TGTGCCAGCAGCAAGCAGGGGGCGAACACTGAAGCTTTCTTT.